These 29 T cell receptor beta chains were sequenced from one sample in a study of cytotoxic CD8 clonotypes in ibrutinib-treated CLL. Here immunoSEQ multiplex PCR was the method, and the copy in TCRdb shows in-frame clones only, minus some. This sample has some 140,000 clones, with less than 90% found just once. The specimen comprised PBMCs, sampled after 24 months of ibrutinib treatment. These receptors came from a human donor with chronic lymphocytic leukemia.

The rearrangement links TRBV18 to TRBJ2-1; 13 bases fit TRBD2. CDR3 length equals 18 residues. Germline lookup yields CDR1 KGHSH and CDR2 LQKENI. Germline trimming cut 6 bases from V and 7 bases from J; bases unmatched to any gene: 15. In DNA, the CDR3 is TGTGCCAGCTCGATGGACCAATTACTAGCGGGGGGGGCGAATGAGCAGTTCTTC. Its protein product is CASSMDQLLAGGANEQFF.

The V and J genes are TRBV7-2 and TRBJ1-2; D unclear. This CDR3 has 13 residues. Germline CDR1 and CDR2: SGHTA and FQGNSA. The V and J ends lost 4 bases and 0 bases respectively, with 6 bases between them. CDR3 in amino acids: CASSSDSNYGYTF. DNA for the CDR3: TGTGCCAGCAGCTCCGACTCTAACTATGGCTACACCTTC.

The chain joins TRBV5-4 to TRBJ2-1; 12 bases map to TRBD2. CDR3 length: 16 amino acids. V lost 2 bases, J lost 8 bases, and 8 bases stayed unmatched. Germline CDR1 is SGHNT and CDR2 is YYREEE (reference sequence). The CDR3 DNA reads TGTGCCAGCAGCTTTCGTCTAGCGGGGGGGATCGATGAGCAGTTCTTC. Its translation: CASSFRLAGGIDEQFF.

The CDR3 region has the DNA TGTGCCAGCAGTCCAGCTAATGAAAAACTGTTTTTT. Its protein is CASSPANEKLFF. The rearrangement links TRBV2 to TRBJ1-4, with D unclear. Deletions cut 5 bases from V and 3 bases from J, with 4 bases between. The germline gives CDR1 SNHLY, CDR2 FYNNEI. The CDR3 spans 12 residues. Variable domain in full (rest from reference TRBV2 and TRBJ1-4): EPEVTQTPSHQVTQMGQEVILRCVPISNHLYFYWYRQILGQKVEFLVSFYNNEISEKSEIFDDQFSVERPDGSNFTLKIRSTKLEDSAMYFCASSPANEKLFFGSGTQLSVL.

DNA of the CDR3: TGTGCCACCATACAGGATACTAACTATGGCTACACCTTC. Protein product: CATIQDTNYGYTF. V gene TRBV6-6 combines with J gene TRBJ1-2, with D perhaps TRBD1 (5 bases). This CDR3 region has 13 residues. Looked up from germline, CDR1 is MNHNY and CDR2 is SVGAGI (reference sequence). With 10 bases removed from V and 0 bases from J, the gap between germline ends came to 12 bases.

The rearrangement uses TRBV28 and TRBJ2-5; possibly TRBD1 or TRBD2 for D (6 bases each). The CDR3 totals 15 residues. Trimming pared 0 bases from V and 2 bases from J, leaving 10 bases between. Germline V gene data show CDR1 as MDHEN and CDR2 as SYDVKM. CDR3 sequence reads: CASSLWGGGQETQYF. DNA of the CDR3: TGTGCCAGCAGTTTATGGGGGGGCGGGCAAGAGACCCAGTACTTC.

In nucleotides, the CDR3 is TGTGCCACCCACTACCCAGGCAGGTGGTACAATGAGCAGTTCTTC. This codes for CATHYPGRWYNEQFF. V gene TRBV7-2 combines with J gene TRBJ2-1; D is unresolved. CDR1 is SGHTA and CDR2 is FQGNSA in the germline V gene. The CDR3 contains 15 residues. Trimming left V 10 bases short and J 4 bases short, with 20 bases between.

This clone was seen only once. The CDR3 region is CASSLRTGSTDTQYF. Written as DNA, the CDR3 is TGCGCCAGCAGCTTAAGGACAGGAAGCACAGATACGCAGTATTTT. The chain couples TRBV5-1 to TRBJ2-3, with 7 positions matching TRBD1. The trim removed 2 bases at V and 0 bases at J, leaving 3 bases unmatched. The CDR3 extends over 15 amino acids. Germline V gives CDR1 SGHRS, CDR2 YFSETQ.

The chain joins TRBV18 to TRBJ2-7, with D perhaps TRBD1 (7 bases). Trimming shortened V by 5 bases and J by 2 bases, and 13 bases separated the two germline ends. There are 14 residues in the CDR3. Per germline, CDR1 KGHSH and CDR2 LQKENI. The CDR3 nucleotides read TGTGCCAGCTCAGGCCAGGGGGGTCCCTACGAGCAGTACTTC. Translating gives CASSGQGGPYEQYF. Combining the CDR3 with reference TRBV18 and TRBJ2-7 gives the whole variable domain NAGVMQNPRHLVRRRGQEARLRCSPMKGHSHVYWYRQLPEEGLKFMVYLQKENIIDESGMPKERFSAEFPKEGPSILRIQQVVRGDSAAYFCASSGQGGPYEQYFGPGTRLTVT.

The V call is TRBV5-5, the J call TRBJ1-5; TRBD1 is a possible D gene (5 bases). In germline, CDR1 is SGHKS, CDR2 YYEKEE (reference sequence). Deletions cut 1 base from V and 0 bases from J, with 8 bases between. The CDR3 is 15 amino acids. DNA for the CDR3: TGTGCCAGCAGCTTGTTGGGGGATAGCAATCAGCCCCAGCATTTT. Its protein is CASSLLGDSNQPQHF.

There are a few counts of this clone. The chain couples TRBV28 to TRBJ2-1; D may be TRBD1 (6 bases). The ends were cut back, 4 bases at V and 2 bases at J, with 15 bases in the middle. There are 16 residues in the CDR3. Per the germline V gene, CDR1 is MDHEN and CDR2 is SYDVKM. The DNA of the CDR3 is TGTGCCAGCAGTTCCCCCCCCAGGGGCACCTACAATGAGCAGTTCTTC. Encoded protein: CASSSPPRGTYNEQFF.

The V call is TRBV5-6, the J call TRBJ1-6; no clear D gene. CDR3 size: 12 residues. Germline loops: CDR1 SGHDT, CDR2 YYEEEE. With 1 base removed from V and 11 bases from J, the gap between germline ends came to 7 bases. As DNA, the CDR3 is TGTGCCAGCAGCTTGTATCAGACACCCCTCCACTTT. As protein: CASSLYQTPLHF.

This sequence joins TRBV7-3 and TRBJ2-2; 7 nucleotides match TRBD1. Unmatched junction bases numbered 4, after V lost 2 bases and J lost 4 bases. The germline CDR1 and CDR2 sequences are SGHTA and FQGTGA. CDR3 size: 15 residues. The CDR3: CASSLDAGGTGELFF. CDR3 sequence (DNA): TGTGCCAGCAGCTTAGATGCAGGGGGCACCGGGGAGCTGTTTTTT.

The chain employs TRBV10-2 and TRBJ1-4; TRBD1 is a possible D gene (6 bases). Looked up from germline, CDR1 is WSHSY and CDR2 is SAAADI. V was shortened by 4 bases and J by 7 bases, with 13 bases between the two germline ends. The CDR3 is 14 residues long. Here the CDR3 reads CASSGGGGGEKLFF. The DNA for the CDR3 is TGCGCCAGCAGTGGGGGCGGAGGGGGTGAAAAACTGTTTTTT.

This clone was detected only once. J is TRBJ2-2 and V is TRBV5-1; 7 nucleotides agree with TRBD2. Germline assignment: CDR1 SGHRS and CDR2 YFSETQ. CDR3 length equals 15 residues. The V segment lost 6 bases and the J segment 1 base; nucleotides outside the gene matches: 6. The CDR3 protein is CASKPLAENTGELFF. Written as DNA, the CDR3 is TGCGCCAGCAAGCCCCTAGCGGAGAACACCGGGGAGCTGTTTTTT.

This sequence joins TRBV7-2 and TRBJ1-3; 10 bases are a match to TRBD1. CDR3 length: 14 residues. The V segment lost 3 bases and the J segment 4 bases; nucleotides outside the gene matches: 0. Germline V lookup: CDR1 SGHTA, CDR2 FQGNSA. Here the CDR3 reads CASSLTGGGNTIYF. CDR3 DNA sequence: TGTGCCAGCAGCTTGACAGGGGGCGGAAACACCATATATTTT.

DNA of the CDR3: TGTGCCATCAGTCCGGCAGGACTAGCTGACGAGCAGTACTTC. Translated, it gives CAISPAGLADEQYF. The chain has TRBV10-3 and TRBJ2-7; 8 bases are shared with TRBD2. Per the germline V gene, CDR1 is ENHRY and CDR2 is SYGVKD. V lost 5 bases to trimming and J lost 5 bases; unmatched junction nucleotides: 8. This CDR3 has 14 amino acids.

The genes are TRBV5-1 and TRBJ2-1; tentatively, D is TRBD1 (6 bases). The germline CDR1 and CDR2 sequences are SGHRS and YFSETQ. The V gene lost 3 bases and the J gene lost 8 bases, with 12 bases spanning the gap. The CDR3 consists of 13 residues. The CDR3 DNA follows: TGCGCCAGCAGCTCAACAGGGCCCTATGAGCAGTTCTTC. Its protein product is CASSSTGPYEQFF. The full variable domain, its missing parts supplied by reference TRBV5-1 and TRBJ2-1, is KAGVTQTPRYLIKTRGQQVTLSCSPISGHRSVSWYQQTPGQGLQFLFEYFSETQRNKGNFPGRFSGRQFSNSRSEMNVSTLELGDSALYLCASSSTGPYEQFFGPGTRLTVL.

The chain couples TRBV7-6 to TRBJ2-7; 8 nucleotides align to TRBD1. With V trimmed by 5 bases and J by 5 bases, 5 bases remained unmatched. The CDR3 has 13 amino acids. Germline V CDR1 and CDR2: SGHVS, FNYEAQ. The CDR3 DNA reads TGTGCCAGCAGCCTACAGGGGGACGACGAGCAGTACTTC. It is translated as CASSLQGDDEQYF. The full variable domain, in which reference TRBV7-6 and TRBJ2-7 provide the parts outside the CDR3, is GAGVSQSPRYKVTKRGQDVALRCDPISGHVSLYWYRQALGQGPEFLTYFNYEAQQDKSGLPNDRFSAERPEGSISTLTIQRTEQRDSAMYRCASSLQGDDEQYFGPGTRLTVT.

The chain combines TRBV21-1 with TRBJ2-7; the D call in the table, TRBD1, was not verified against the DNA. TRBV21-1 is deemed a pseudogene. CDR3 length equals 20 residues. The CDR3 DNA follows: TGTGCCAGCAGCAAACCCAATAGACGTGGGGGCCCGACCGAATGGTACGAGCAGTACTTC. As protein: CASSKPNRRGGPTEWYEQYF.

The chain carries TRBV7-2 and TRBJ2-7, with D possibly matching TRBD1 (6 bases). CDR3 size: 16 residues. Trimming removed 4 bases from V and 7 bases from J, with 23 bases in between. Germline loops: CDR1 SGHTA, CDR2 FQGNSA. CDR3 DNA sequence: TGTGCCAGCAGCTCCTCCGGGGTTCGATCTAGGGGGGAGCAGTACTTC. This translates into CASSSSGVRSRGEQYF.

A single count supports this clone. The chain carries TRBV19 and TRBJ1-2; a possible D gene is TRBD1 (6 bases). The CDR3 extends over 14 amino acids. V was pared by 4 bases and J by 4 bases, with 13 bases between. CDR1 LNHDA and CDR2 SQIVND come from the germline V gene (reference sequence). The CDR3 DNA sequence: TGTGCCAGTAGTAACGGGGGCGCGGGCTATGGCTACACCTTC. It encodes CASSNGGAGYGYTF.

The chain combines TRBV18 with TRBJ1-5; maybe TRBD1 (5 bases). Germline V gene lookup returns CDR1 KGHSH and CDR2 LQKENI. The CDR3 spans 16 residues. Trimming took off 3 bases at V and 2 bases at J, with 14 bases between the two ends. In DNA form, the CDR3 reads TGTGCCAGCTCACCTGGGGGGGGTTTGGGCAATCAGCCCCAGCATTTT. It encodes CASSPGGGLGNQPQHF.

The V call is TRBV6-6, the J call TRBJ2-3; 7 bases map to TRBD1. V dropped 5 bases and J dropped 4; count of bases not matched to a gene: 9. This CDR3 is built from 15 residues. The germline V gene encodes CDR1 MNHNY and CDR2 SVGAGI (reference sequence). The CDR3 region has the DNA TGTGCCAGCAGTGCCACCGGGACAGTTGCAGATACGCAGTATTTT. Its protein is CASSATGTVADTQYF.

In its sample, this clone was seen once. The CDR3 bases are TGTGCCAGCAGTTACCCGGGACAAGATAATTCACCCCTCCACTTT. Protein: CASSYPGQDNSPLHF. The chain carries TRBV6-5 and TRBJ1-6; a weak D match, TRBD1 (6 bases). Germline assignment: CDR1 MNHEY and CDR2 SVGAGI. Trimming took 2 bases from V and 5 from J, leaving 10 bases between them. The CDR3 sequence is 15 residues long.

The CDR3 reads CASSLSQRGGEGSKNIQYF. CDR3 DNA sequence: TGTGCCAGCAGCTTATCCCAGCGGGGGGGCGAAGGGTCCAAAAACATTCAGTACTTC. The rearrangement joins TRBV7-6 to TRBJ2-4; 10 nucleotides line up with TRBD2. The CDR3 runs 19 residues. The junction had 12 bases not matched to a gene; V was cut back by 2 bases and J by 2 bases. From germline, CDR1 is SGHVS and CDR2 FNYEAQ. The full variable domain, completed using reference TRBV7-6 and TRBJ2-4, is GAGVSQSPRYKVTKRGQDVALRCDPISGHVSLYWYRQALGQGPEFLTYFNYEAQQDKSGLPNDRFSAERPEGSISTLTIQRTEQRDSAMYRCASSLSQRGGEGSKNIQYFGAGTRLSVL.

This sequence joins TRBV5-1 and TRBJ2-7; D could derive from TRBD1 or TRBD2 (5 bases each). The CDR3 is made up of 14 amino acids. Trimming cost V 4 bases and J 2 bases, with 13 bases left between them. Germline lookup yields CDR1 SGHRS and CDR2 YFSETQ. CDR3 loop: CASSPGPSTYEQYF. The CDR3 DNA is TGCGCCAGCAGCCCGGGACCGAGCACCTACGAGCAGTACTTC.

The V gene is TRBV19, the J gene TRBJ2-1, with 10 positions matching TRBD1. The CDR3 length is 15 residues. The V segment lost 6 bases and the J segment 8 bases; nucleotides outside the gene matches: 10. From germline, CDR1 is LNHDA and CDR2 SQIVND (reference sequence). The CDR3 spells CASRLPGQGSDEQFF. CDR3 nucleotide sequence: TGTGCCAGTAGGTTACCGGGACAGGGGTCAGATGAGCAGTTCTTC.

This chain uses TRBV19 with TRBJ1-1; D is undetermined. This CDR3 comprises 14 residues. The germline CDR1 and CDR2 sequences are LNHDA and SQIVND (reference sequence). Trimming took off 3 bases at V and 4 bases at J, with 12 bases between the two ends. This CDR3 reads CASSISGVGTEAFF. CDR3 bases: TGTGCCAGTAGTATTTCCGGGGTTGGCACTGAAGCTTTCTTT.